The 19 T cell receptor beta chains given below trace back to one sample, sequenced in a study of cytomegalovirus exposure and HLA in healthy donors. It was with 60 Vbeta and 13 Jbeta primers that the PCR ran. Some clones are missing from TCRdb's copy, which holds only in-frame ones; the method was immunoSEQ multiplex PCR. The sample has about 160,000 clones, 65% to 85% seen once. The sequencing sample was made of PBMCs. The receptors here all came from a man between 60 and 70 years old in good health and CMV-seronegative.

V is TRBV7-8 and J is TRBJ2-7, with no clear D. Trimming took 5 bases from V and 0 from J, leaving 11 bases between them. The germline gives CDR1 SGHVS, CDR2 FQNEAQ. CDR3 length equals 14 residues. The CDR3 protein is CASSPLRSSYEQYF. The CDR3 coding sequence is TGTGCCAGCAGCCCTCTCCGGAGCTCCTACGAGCAGTACTTC.

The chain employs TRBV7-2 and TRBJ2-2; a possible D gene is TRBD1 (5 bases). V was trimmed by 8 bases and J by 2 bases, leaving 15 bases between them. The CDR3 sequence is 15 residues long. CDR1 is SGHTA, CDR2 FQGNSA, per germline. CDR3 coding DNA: TGTGCCAGCCGACCCCCAGGGTTAAACACCGGGGAGCTGTTTTTT. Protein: CASRPPGLNTGELFF.

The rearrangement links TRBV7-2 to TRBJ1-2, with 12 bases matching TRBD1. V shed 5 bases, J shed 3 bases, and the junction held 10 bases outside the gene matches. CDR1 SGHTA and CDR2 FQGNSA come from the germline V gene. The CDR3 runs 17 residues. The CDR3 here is CASSPRPGTGGDYGYTF. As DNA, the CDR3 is TGTGCCAGCAGCCCCCGTCCCGGGACAGGGGGCGACTATGGCTACACCTTC.

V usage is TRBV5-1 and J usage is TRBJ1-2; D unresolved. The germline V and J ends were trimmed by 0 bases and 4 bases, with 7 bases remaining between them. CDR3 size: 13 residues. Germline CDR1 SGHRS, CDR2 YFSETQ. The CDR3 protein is CASSLGPAYGYTF. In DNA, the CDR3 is TGCGCCAGCAGCTTGGGGCCCGCCTATGGCTACACCTTC. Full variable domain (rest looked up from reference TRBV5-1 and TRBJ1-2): KAGVTQTPRYLIKTRGQQVTLSCSPISGHRSVSWYQQTPGQGLQFLFEYFSETQRNKGNFPGRFSGRQFSNSRSEMNVSTLELGDSALYLCASSLGPAYGYTFGSGTRLTVV.

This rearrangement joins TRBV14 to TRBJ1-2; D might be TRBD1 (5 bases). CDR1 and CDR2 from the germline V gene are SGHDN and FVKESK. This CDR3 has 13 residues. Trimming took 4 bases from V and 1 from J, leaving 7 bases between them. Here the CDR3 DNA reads TGTGCCAGCAGCCTGGGACTTAACTATGGCTACACCTTC. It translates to CASSLGLNYGYTF.

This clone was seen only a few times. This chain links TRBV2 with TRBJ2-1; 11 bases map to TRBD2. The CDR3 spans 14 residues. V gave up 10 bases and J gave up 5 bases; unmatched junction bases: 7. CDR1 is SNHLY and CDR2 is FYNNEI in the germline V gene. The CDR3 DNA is TGTGCCAAAAAGCTAGCGGGAGGCAACAATGAGCAGTTCTTC. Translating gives CAKKLAGGNNEQFF.

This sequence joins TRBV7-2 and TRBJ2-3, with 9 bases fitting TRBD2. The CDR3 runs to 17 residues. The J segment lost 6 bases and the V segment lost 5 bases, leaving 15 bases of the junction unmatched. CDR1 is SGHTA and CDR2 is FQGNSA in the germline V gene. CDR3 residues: CASSPSNVAGGHDTQYF. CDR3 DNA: TGTGCCAGCAGCCCCTCAAATGTCGCGGGGGGGCATGATACGCAGTATTTT.

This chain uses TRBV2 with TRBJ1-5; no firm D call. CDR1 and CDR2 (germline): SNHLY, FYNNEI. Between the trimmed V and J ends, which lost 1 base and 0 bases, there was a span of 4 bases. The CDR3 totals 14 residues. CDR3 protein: CASSEVGSNQPQHF. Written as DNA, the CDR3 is TGTGCCAGCAGTGAAGTCGGTAGCAATCAGCCCCAGCATTTT.

The CDR3, as DNA: TGCGCCAGCAGCTTGGACAGGCCGAACACTGAAGCTTTCTTT. Translation: CASSLDRPNTEAFF. V usage is TRBV5-1 and J usage is TRBJ1-1; D is perhaps TRBD1 (5 bases). The CDR3 length is 14 residues. The germline V and J ends were trimmed by 0 bases and 1 base, with 7 bases remaining between them. CDR1 is SGHRS, CDR2 YFSETQ, per germline.

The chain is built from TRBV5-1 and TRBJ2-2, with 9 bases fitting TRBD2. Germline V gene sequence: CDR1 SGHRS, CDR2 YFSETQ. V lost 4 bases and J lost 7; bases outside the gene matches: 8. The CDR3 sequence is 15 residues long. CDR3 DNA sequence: TGCGCCAGCAGCCTAAGCGGGAGGATGGGCGGGGAGCTGTTTTTT. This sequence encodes CASSLSGRMGGELFF.

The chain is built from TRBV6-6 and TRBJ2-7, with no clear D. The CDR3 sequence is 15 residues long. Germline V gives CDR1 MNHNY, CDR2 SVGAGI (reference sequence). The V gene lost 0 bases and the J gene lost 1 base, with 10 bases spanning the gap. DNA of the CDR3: TGTGCCAGCAGTTACTCCCTATCAAGTTCCTACGAGCAGTACTTC. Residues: CASSYSLSSSYEQYF.

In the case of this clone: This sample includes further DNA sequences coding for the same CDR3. CDR3 nucleotides: TGCAGCGTCGGGACAGGGGACTCCTACGAGCAGTACTTC. Amino acids: CSVGTGDSYEQYF. V gene TRBV29-1 combines with J gene TRBJ2-7; 10 nucleotides match TRBD1. There are 13 residues in the CDR3. V shed 6 bases, J shed 0 bases, and the junction held 2 bases outside the gene matches. Germline V gene lookup returns CDR1 SQVTM and CDR2 ANQGSEA.

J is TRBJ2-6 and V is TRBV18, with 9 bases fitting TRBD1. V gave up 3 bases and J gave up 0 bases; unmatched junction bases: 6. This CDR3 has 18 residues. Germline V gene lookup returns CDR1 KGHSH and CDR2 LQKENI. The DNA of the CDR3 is TGTGCCAGCTCACCTCGCGACAGGGGGTCCTCTGGGGCCAACGTCCTGACTTTC. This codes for CASSPRDRGSSGANVLTF.

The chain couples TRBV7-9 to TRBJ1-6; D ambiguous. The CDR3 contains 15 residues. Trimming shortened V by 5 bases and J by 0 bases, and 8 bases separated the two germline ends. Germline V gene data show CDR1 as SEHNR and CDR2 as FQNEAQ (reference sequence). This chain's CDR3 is CASSLASSYNSPLHF. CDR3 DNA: TGTGCCAGCAGCCTGGCCAGCTCCTATAATTCACCCCTCCACTTT.

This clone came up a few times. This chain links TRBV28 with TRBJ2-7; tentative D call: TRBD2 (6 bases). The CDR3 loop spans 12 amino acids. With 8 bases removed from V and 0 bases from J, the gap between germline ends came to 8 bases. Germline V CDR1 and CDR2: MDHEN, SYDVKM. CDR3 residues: CASRTTSYEQYF. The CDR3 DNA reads TGTGCCAGCCGGACTACCTCCTACGAGCAGTACTTC.

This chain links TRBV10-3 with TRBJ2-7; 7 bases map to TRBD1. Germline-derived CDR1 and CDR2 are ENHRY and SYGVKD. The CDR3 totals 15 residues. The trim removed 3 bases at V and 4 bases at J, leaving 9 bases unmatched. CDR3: CAISDDRQGLYEQYF. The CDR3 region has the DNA TGTGCCATCAGTGATGACCGACAGGGATTGTACGAGCAGTACTTC.

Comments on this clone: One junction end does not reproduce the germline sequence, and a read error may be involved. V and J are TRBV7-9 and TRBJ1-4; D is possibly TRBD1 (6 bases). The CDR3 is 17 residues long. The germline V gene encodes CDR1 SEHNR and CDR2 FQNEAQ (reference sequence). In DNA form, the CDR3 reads TGTGCCAGCAGCTTACAGGGGAGTGGGGCAACTGATGAAAAACTGTTTTTT. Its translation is CASSLQGSGATDEKLFF. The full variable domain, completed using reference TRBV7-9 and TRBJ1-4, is DTGVSQNPRHKITKRGQNVTFRCDPISEHNRLYWYRQTLGQGPEFLTYFQNEAQLEKSRLLSDRFSAERPKGSFSTLEIQRTEQGDSAMYLCASSLQGSGATDEKLFFGSGTQLSVL.

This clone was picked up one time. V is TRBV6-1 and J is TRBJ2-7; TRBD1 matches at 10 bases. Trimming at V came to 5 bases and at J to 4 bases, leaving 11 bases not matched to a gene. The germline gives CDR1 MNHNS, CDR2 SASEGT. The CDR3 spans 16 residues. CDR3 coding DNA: TGTGCCAGCAGTAAAGGGCCGGGACAGGGGAGTTACGAGCAGTACTTC. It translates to CASSKGPGQGSYEQYF.

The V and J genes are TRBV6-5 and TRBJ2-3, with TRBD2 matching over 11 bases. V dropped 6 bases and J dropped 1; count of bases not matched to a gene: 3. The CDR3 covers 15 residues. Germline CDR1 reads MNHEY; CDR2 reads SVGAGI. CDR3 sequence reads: CASRPLAGGTDTQYF. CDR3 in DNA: TGTGCCAGCAGACCACTAGCGGGGGGCACAGATACGCAGTATTTT.